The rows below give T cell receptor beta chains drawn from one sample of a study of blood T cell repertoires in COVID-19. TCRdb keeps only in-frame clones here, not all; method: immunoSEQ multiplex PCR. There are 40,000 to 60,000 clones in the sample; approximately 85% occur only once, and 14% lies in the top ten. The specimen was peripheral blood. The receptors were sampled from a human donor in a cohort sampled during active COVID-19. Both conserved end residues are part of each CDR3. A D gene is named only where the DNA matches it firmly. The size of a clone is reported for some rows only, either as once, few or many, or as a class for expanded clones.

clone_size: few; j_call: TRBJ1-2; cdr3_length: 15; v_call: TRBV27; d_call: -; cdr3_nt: TGTGCCAGCAGTTTAACAGGGAGGGGCGACTATGGCTACACCTTC; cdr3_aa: CASSLTGRGDYGYTF
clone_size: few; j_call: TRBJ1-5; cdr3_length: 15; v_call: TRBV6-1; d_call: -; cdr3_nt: TGTGCCAGCAGTGAATTTGGGGGGAGCAATCAGCCCCAGCATTTT; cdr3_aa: CASSEFGGSNQPQHF
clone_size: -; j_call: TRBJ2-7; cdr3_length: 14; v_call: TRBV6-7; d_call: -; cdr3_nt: TGTGCCAGCAGTTTTTCCCGGTTGGACTGGGAGCAGTACTTC; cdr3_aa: CASSFSRLDWEQYF
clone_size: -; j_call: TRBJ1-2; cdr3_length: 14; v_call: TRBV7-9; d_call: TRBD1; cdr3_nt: TGTGCCAGCAGCCACTCAGACAGGGAGCATGGCTACACCTTC; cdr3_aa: CASSHSDREHGYTF
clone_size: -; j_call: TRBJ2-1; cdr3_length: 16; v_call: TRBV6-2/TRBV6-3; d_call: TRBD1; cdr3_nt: TGTGCCAGCAGTTATACCGACAGGGGGCGGTTGAGTGAGCAGTTCTTC; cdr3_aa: CASSYTDRGRLSEQFF
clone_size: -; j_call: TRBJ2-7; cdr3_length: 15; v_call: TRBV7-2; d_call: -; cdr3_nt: TGTGCCAGCAGCTTCTTAGGACTAAACTCCTACGAGCAGTACTTC; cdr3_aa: CASSFLGLNSYEQYF
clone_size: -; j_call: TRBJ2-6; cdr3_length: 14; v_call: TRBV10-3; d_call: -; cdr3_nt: TGTGCCATCAGAAATCCGTCCGGGGCCAACGTCCTGACTTTC; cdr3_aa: CAIRNPSGANVLTF
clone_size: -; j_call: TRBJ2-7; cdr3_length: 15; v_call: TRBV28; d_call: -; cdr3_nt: TGTGCCAGCAGTTTTGACGGGAGCAGTAACAACGAGCAGTACTTC; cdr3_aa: CASSFDGSSNNEQYF
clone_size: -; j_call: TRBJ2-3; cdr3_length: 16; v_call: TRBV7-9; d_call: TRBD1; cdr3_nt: TGTGCCAGCACCTTCATAGGCAGGGGGCTGAAAGATACGCAGTATTTT; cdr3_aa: CASTFIGRGLKDTQYF
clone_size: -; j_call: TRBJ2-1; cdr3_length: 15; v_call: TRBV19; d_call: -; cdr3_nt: TGTGCCAGTAGCCAAGGACTCCTCTCCTACAATGAGCAGTTCTTC; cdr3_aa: CASSQGLLSYNEQFF
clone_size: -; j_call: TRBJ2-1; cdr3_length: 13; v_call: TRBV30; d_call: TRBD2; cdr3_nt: TGTGCCTTTCTAGCGGGGGGTGTAAATGAGCAGTTCTTC; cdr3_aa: CAFLAGGVNEQFF
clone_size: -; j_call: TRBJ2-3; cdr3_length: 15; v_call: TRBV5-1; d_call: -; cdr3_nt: TGCGCCAGCAGCTCCATAGCAGGGGTCACAGATACGCAGTATTTT; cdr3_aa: CASSSIAGVTDTQYF
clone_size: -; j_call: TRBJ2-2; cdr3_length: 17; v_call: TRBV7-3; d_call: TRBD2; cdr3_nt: TGTGCCAGCAGCTTAACCAGCGGGGGGACGAGGGCCGGGGAGCTGTTTTTT; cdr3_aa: CASSLTSGGTRAGELFF
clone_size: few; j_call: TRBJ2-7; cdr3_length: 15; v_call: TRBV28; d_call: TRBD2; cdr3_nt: TGTGCCAGCCGACGCGGACTAGCGGGATTCTACGAGCAGTACTTC; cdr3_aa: CASRRGLAGFYEQYF
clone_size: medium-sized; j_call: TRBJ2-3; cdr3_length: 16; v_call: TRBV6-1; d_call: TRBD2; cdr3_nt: TGTGCCAGCAGTGAAGAGGCGGGGGGGCACACAGATACGCAGTATTTT; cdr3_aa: CASSEEAGGHTDTQYF
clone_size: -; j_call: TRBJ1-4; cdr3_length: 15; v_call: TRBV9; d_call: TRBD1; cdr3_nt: TGTGCCAGCAGCGCCCGGACAGGGGCTGGAGAAAAACTGTTTTTT; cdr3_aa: CASSARTGAGEKLFF
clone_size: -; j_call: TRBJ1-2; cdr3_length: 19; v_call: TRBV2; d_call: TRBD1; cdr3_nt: TGTGCCAGCAGTAGTACCGGGACAGATACGGACGTAAGGCACTATGGCTACACCTTC; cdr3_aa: CASSSTGTDTDVRHYGYTF
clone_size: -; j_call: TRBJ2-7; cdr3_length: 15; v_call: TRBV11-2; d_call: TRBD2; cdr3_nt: TGTGCCAGCAGCTTAGCGGGAGGAGGGATGCGGGAGCAGTACTTC; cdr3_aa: CASSLAGGGMREQYF
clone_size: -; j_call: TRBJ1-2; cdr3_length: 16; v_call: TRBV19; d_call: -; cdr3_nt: TGTGCCTCTATGCTTGGCCCGACCACGGGAATCTATGGCTACACCTTC; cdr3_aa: CASMLGPTTGIYGYTF
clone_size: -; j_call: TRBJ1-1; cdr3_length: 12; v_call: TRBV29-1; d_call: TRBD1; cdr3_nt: TGCAGCGTTGTTTCGCCAGGGGGAAAAGCTTTCTTT; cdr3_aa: CSVVSPGGKAFF
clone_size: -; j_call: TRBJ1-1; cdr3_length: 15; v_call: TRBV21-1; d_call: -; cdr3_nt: TGTGCCAGCACCCTACACAGGGGCGTAAACACTGAAGCTTTCTTT; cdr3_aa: CASTLHRGVNTEAFF
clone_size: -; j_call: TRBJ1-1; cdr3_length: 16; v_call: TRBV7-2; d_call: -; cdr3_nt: TGTGCCAGCAGCGACGGGACTTTTCAAACGTACACTGAAGCTTTCTTT; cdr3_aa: CASSDGTFQTYTEAFF
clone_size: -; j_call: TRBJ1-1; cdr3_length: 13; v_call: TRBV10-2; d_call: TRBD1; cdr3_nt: TGCGCCAGCAGCGGGACAGAGAACACTGAAGCTTTCTTT; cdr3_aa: CASSGTENTEAFF
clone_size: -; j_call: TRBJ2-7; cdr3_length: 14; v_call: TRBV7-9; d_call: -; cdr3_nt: TGTGCCAGCAGTTATACAGGGACCGGTTTGGGGCAGTACTTC; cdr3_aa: CASSYTGTGLGQYF
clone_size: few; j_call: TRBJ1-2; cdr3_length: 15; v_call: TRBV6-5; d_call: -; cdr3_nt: TGTGCCACCGAGGCCTCTAAAGGGGGATTAAGAGGCTACACCTTC; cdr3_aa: CATEASKGGLRGYTF
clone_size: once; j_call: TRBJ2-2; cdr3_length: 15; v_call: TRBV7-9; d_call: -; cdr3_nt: TGTGCCACCGGACTTGGAGGGGTCAACACCGGGGAGCTGTTTTTT; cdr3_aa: CATGLGGVNTGELFF
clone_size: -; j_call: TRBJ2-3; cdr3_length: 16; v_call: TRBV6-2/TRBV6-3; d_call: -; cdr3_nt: TGTGCCAGCAGTTCAAATGTGATCGGGGTCCCGGGTACGCAGTATTTT; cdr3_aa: CASSSNVIGVPGTQYF
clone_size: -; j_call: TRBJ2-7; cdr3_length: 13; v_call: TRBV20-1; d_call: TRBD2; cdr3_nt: TGCAGTGCTAGTAGCGGGGCCGCCTACGAGCAGTACTTC; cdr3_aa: CSASSGAAYEQYF
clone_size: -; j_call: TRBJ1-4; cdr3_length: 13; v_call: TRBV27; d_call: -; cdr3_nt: TGTGCCAGCAGTTTACGGGAGGGAGAAAAACTGTTTTTT; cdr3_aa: CASSLREGEKLFF
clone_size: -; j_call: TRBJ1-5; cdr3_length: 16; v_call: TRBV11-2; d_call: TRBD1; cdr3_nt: TGTGCCAGCAGCACTGGGACAGCCTCGGGCAATCAGCCCCAGCATTTT; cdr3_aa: CASSTGTASGNQPQHF
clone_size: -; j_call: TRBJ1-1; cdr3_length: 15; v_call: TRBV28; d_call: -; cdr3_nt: TGTGCCAGCAGTTTAGGGGGACACCTTCGACCTGAAGCTTTCTTT; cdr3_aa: CASSLGGHLRPEAFF
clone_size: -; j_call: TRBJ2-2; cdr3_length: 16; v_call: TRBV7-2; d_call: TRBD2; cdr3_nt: TGTGCCAGCAGCTTAGCTGTGGGAGGGCCGAACGGGGAGCTGTTTTTT; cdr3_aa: CASSLAVGGPNGELFF
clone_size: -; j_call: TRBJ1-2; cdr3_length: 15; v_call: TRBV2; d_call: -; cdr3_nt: TGTGCCAGCAGCCGCGGGGGCAGGGGCTACTATGGCTACACCTTC; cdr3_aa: CASSRGGRGYYGYTF
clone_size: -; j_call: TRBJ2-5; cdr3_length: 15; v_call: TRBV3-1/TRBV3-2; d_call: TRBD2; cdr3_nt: TGTGCCAGCAGCCCTAGGCTAGCGGGGAGAGAGACCCAGTACTTC; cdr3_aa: CASSPRLAGRETQYF
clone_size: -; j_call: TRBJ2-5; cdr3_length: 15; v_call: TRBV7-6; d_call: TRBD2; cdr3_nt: TGTGCCAGCAGAAATCTAGCGGGAAGGGAAGAGACCCAGTACTTC; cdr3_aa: CASRNLAGREETQYF
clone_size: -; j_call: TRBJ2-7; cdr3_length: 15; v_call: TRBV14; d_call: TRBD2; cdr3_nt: TGTGCCAGCAGCCAAGGTAGCGGGGGGACCTACGAGCAGTACTTC; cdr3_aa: CASSQGSGGTYEQYF
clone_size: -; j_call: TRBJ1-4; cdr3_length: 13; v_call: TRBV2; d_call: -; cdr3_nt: TGTGCCAGCAGTGTAAATACAAATGAAAAACTGTTTTTT; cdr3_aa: CASSVNTNEKLFF
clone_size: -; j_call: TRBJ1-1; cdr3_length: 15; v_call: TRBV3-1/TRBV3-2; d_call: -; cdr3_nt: TGTGCCAGCAGCCAAGGCGTTAACGAGGGGAGGAAGGCTTTCTTT; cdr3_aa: CASSQGVNEGRKAFF
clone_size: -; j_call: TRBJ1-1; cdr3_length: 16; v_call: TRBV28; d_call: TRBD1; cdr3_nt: TGTGCCAGCAGTAAGAGCAGAAACAGGGGGAACACTGAAGCTTTCTTT; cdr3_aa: CASSKSRNRGNTEAFF
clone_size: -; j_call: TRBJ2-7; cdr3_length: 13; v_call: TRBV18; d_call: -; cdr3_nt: TGTGCCAGCTCACCAGGGAGCTCCTACGAGCAGTACTTC; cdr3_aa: CASSPGSSYEQYF
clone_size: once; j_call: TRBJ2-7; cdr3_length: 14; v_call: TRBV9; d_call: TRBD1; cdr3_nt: TGTGCCAGCAGCGTAGTCCCAGGGGGCGGCGAGCAGTACTTC; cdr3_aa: CASSVVPGGGEQYF
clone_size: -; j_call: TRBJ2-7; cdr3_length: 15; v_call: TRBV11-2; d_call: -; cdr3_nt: TGTGCCAGCAGCTTACCCCCGCGGGCGACCGGCGAGCAGTACTTC; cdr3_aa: CASSLPPRATGEQYF
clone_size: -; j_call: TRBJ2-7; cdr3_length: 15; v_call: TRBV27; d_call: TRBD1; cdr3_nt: TGTGCCAGCAGCTTGACGACAGGGGGATCCTACGAGCAGTACTTC; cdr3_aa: CASSLTTGGSYEQYF
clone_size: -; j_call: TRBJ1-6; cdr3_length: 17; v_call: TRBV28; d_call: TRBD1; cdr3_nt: TGTGCCAGCAAAAAACCGGGACAGGGTTTATATAATTCACCCCTCCACTTT; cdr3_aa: CASKKPGQGLYNSPLHF
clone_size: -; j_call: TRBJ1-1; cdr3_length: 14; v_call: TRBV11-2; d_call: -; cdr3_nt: TGTGCCAGCAGCTTAACACAGGTGAACACTGAAGCTTTCTTT; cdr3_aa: CASSLTQVNTEAFF
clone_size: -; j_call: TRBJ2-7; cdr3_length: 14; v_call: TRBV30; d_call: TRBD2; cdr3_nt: TGTGCCTGCCGGGGACTAGGGAATCTCTACGAGCAGTACTTC; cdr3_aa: CACRGLGNLYEQYF
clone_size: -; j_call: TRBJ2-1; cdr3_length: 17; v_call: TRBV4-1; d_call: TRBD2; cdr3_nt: TGCGCCAGCAGCCAAGACCCAACTAGCGGAGGTTTGAATGAGCAGTTCTTC; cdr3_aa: CASSQDPTSGGLNEQFF
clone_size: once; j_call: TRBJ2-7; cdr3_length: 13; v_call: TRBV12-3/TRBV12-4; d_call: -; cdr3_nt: TGTGCCAGCAGTTTAGGTCTTCCCTACGAGCAGTACTTC; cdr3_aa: CASSLGLPYEQYF
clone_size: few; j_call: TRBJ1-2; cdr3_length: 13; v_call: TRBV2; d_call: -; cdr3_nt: TGTGCCAGCAGTGGCGGGGCTAACTATGGCTACACCTTC; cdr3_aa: CASSGGANYGYTF
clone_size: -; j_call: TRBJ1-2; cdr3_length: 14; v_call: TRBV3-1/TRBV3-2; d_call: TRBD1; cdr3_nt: TGTGCCAGCAGCCAGAGGGGGCCAAACTATGGCTACACCTTC; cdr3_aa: CASSQRGPNYGYTF
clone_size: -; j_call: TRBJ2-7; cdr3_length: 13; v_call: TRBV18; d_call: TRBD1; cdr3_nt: TGTGCCAGCTCACCCCTCCCAGGGGGTGAGCAGTACTTC; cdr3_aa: CASSPLPGGEQYF
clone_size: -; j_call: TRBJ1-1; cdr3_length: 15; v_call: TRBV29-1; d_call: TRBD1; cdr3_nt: TGCAGCGTTGAAAAGGGCTGGGACAGGGGCCATGAAGCTTTCTTT; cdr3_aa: CSVEKGWDRGHEAFF
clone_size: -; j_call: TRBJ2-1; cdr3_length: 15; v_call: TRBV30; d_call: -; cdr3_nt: TGTGCCTGGGAAAGAGGTAGCCTCTCCTACAATGAGCAGTTCTTC; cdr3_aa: CAWERGSLSYNEQFF
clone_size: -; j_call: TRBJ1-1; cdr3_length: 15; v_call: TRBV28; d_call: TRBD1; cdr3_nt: TGTGCCAGCAGTTCCGACAGGGTTCCGAACACTGAAGCTTTCTTT; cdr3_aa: CASSSDRVPNTEAFF
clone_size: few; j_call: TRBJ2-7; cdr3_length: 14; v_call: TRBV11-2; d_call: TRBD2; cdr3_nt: TGTGCCAGCAGCACCGGGACTAGCGGGTACGAGCAGTACTTC; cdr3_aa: CASSTGTSGYEQYF
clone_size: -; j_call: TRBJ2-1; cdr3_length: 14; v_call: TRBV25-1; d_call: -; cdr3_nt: TGTGCCAGCAGTGAATTTACTTCCGTCCGTGAGCAGTTCTTC; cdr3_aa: CASSEFTSVREQFF
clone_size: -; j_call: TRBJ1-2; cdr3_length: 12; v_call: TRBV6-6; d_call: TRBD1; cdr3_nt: TGTGCCAGTAATGGACAGGGCTATGGCTACACCTTC; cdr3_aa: CASNGQGYGYTF